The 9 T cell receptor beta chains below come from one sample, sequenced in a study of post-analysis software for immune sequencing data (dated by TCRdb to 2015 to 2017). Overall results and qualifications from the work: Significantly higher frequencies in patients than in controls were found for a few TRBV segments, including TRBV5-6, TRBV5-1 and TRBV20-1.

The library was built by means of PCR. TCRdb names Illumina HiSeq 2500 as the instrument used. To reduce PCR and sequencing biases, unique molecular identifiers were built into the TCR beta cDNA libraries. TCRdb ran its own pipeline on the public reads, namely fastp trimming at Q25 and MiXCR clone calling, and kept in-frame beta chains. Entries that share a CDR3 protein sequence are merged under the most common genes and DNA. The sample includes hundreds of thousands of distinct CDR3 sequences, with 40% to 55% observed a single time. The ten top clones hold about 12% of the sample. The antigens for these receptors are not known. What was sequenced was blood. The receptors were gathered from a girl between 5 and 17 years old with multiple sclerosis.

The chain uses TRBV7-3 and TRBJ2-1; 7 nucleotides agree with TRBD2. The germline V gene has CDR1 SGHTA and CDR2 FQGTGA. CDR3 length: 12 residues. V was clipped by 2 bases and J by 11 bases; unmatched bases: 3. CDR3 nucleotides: TGTGCCAGCAGCTTAGCGGGAGACAAGCAGTTCTTC. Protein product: CASSLAGDKQFF. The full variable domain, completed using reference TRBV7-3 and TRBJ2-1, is GAGVSQTPSNKVTEKGKYVELRCDPISGHTALYWYRQSLGQGPEFLIYFQGTGAADDSGLPNDRFFAVRPEGSVSTLKIQRTERGDSAVYLCASSLAGDKQFFGPGTRLTVL.

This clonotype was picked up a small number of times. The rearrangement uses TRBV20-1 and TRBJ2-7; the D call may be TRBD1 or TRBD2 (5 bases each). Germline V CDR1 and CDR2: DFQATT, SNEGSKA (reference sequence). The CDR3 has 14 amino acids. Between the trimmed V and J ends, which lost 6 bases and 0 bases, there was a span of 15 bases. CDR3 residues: CSAKPGRSSYEQYF. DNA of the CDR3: TGCAGTGCGAAACCGGGACGGAGCTCCTACGAGCAGTACTTC.

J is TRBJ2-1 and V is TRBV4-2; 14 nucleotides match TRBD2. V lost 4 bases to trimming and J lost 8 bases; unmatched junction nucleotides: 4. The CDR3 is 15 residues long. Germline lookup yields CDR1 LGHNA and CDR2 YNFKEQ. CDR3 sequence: CASSRGTSGSYEQFF. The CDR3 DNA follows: TGTGCCAGCAGCCGGGGGACTAGCGGGAGTTATGAGCAGTTCTTC.

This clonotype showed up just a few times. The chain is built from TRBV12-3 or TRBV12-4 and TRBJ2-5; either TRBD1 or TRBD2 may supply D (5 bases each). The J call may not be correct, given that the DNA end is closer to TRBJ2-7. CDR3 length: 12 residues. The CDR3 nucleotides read TGTGCCAGCAGTCACAGGCGGGACGAGCAGTACTTC. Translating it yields CASSHRRDEQYF.

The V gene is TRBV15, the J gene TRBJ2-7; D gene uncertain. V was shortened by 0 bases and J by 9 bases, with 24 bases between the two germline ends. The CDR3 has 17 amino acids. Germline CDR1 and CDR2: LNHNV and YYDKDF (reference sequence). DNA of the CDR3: TGTGCCACCAGCAGAGAAAGTAAGGCCTGGGCGGTAGTGGCGCAGTACTTC. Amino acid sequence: CATSRESKAWAVVAQYF.

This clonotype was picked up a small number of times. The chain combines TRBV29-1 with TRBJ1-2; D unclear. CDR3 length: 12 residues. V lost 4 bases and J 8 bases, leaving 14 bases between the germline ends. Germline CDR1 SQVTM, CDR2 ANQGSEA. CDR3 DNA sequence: TGCAGCGTTGGGGAGTCGATCCCCGGCTACACCTTC. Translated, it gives CSVGESIPGYTF. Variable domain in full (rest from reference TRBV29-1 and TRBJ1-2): SAVISQKPSRDICQRGTSLTIQCQVDSQVTMMFWYRQQPGQSLTLIATANQGSEATYESGFVIDKFPISRPNLTFSTLTVSNMSPEDSSIYLCSVGESIPGYTFGSGTRLTVV.

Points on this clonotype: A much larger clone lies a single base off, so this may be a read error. CDR3 sequence (DNA): TGTGCCAGCAGCCTGACAGGGGTTTACAATGAGCAGTTCTTC. This sequence encodes CASSLTGVYNEQFF. The V call is TRBV3-1, the J call TRBJ2-1, with 8 bases lining up with TRBD1. V dropped 4 bases and J dropped 4; count of bases not matched to a gene: 3. Germline CDR1 reads LGHDT; CDR2 reads YNNKEL (reference sequence). The CDR3 consists of 14 residues.

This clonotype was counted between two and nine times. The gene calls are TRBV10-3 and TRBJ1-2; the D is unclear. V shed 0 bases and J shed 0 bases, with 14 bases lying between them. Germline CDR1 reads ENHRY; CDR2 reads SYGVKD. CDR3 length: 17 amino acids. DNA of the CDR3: TGTGCCATCAGTGAGTCTCCCGGGCGGGCAGCTAACTATGGCTACACCTTC. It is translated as CAISESPGRAANYGYTF.

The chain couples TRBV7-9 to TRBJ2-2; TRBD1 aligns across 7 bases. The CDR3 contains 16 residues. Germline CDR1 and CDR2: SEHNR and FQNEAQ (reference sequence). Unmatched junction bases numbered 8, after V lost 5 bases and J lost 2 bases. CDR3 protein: CASSNYRDSNTGELFF. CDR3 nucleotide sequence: TGTGCCAGCAGCAATTACCGGGACAGTAACACCGGGGAGCTGTTTTTT.